Below, 11 T cell receptor beta chains from the same sample are listed, as sequenced in a study of T-cell reconstitution after alpha-beta-depleted transplantation in children. Construction of the TCRbeta library involved unique molecular identifiers. Each CDR3 protein gets one entry after TCRdb re-called the PCR reads with MiXCR. The sample carries 450,000 to 600,000 distinct CDR3 sequences, approximately 10% recorded once. The sample was PBMCs, taken before TCRalphabeta/CD19-depleted stem cell transplant. These receptors all come from a child aged 2-15 years with inherited bone marrow failure, due to receive a stem cell transplant.

This clonotype showed up many times. The rearrangement joins TRBV6-1 to TRBJ1-3; the D gene is possibly TRBD1 (5 bases). Between the trimmed V and J ends, which lost 6 bases and 4 bases, there was a span of 10 bases. The CDR3 covers 13 residues. Germline V gene data show CDR1 as MNHNS and CDR2 as SASEGT. CDR3 DNA sequence: TGTGCCAGCAGCAGGGCCCGGGGAAACACCATATATTTT. This gives the protein CASSRARGNTIYF.

The CDR3 is CAISESPDANTGELFF. For the CDR3, the DNA is TGTGCCATCAGTGAGTCGCCGGACGCGAACACCGGGGAGCTGTTTTTT. J is TRBJ2-2 and V is TRBV10-3; unclear D gene. There are 16 residues in the CDR3. From germline, CDR1 is ENHRY and CDR2 SYGVKD. Between the trimmed V and J ends, which lost 0 bases and 0 bases, there was a span of 8 bases.

The chain links TRBV3-1 to TRBJ2-2, with TRBD2 matching over 7 bases. The ends lost 11 bases at V and 3 bases at J; junction bases unmatched: 18. Germline V gene data show CDR1 as LGHDT and CDR2 as YNNKEL (reference sequence). The length of the CDR3 is 17 residues. The CDR3 DNA reads as TGTGCCTTCAGCCGCCGTGCTAGCGGCTGGGACACCGGGGAGCTGTTTTTT. Translating gives CAFSRRASGWDTGELFF.

This clonotype was detected many times. J is TRBJ1-1 and V is TRBV6-2 or TRBV6-3; the D gene is possibly TRBD1 (5 bases). Between the trimmed V and J ends, which lost 7 bases and 10 bases, there was a span of 16 bases. The CDR3 loop spans 12 amino acids. Germline V CDR1 and CDR2: MNHEY, SVGEGT. This CDR3 is CASIDWDGGAFF. Written as DNA, the CDR3 is TGTGCCAGCATCGACTGGGACGGCGGAGCTTTCTTT.

There are many counts of this clonotype. This chain joins TRBV9 and TRBJ1-2; unclear D gene. The CDR3 loop spans 17 amino acids. The V end was cut by 2 bases, the J end by 5 bases, with 22 bases between. Germline CDR1 reads SGDLS; CDR2 reads YYNGEE. CDR3 in amino acids: CASSVSPAGQSGYGYTF. Here the CDR3 DNA reads TGTGCCAGCAGCGTCTCCCCCGCGGGTCAGTCGGGGTATGGCTACACCTTC.

In this sample, this clonotype turned up many times. The chain joins TRBV12-3 or TRBV12-4 to TRBJ2-7; TRBD2 matches at 8 bases. J gave up 6 bases and V 1 base, and 8 bases lay outside the gene matches. The CDR3 runs to 15 residues. CDR3 protein: CASSLVRGERREQYF. The CDR3 nucleotides read TGTGCCAGCAGTTTAGTGCGGGGGGAAAGGCGCGAGCAGTACTTC.

This clonotype appeared many times. J is TRBJ1-6 and V is TRBV20-1; a weak D match, TRBD1 (5 bases). Germline V lookup: CDR1 DFQATT, CDR2 SNEGSKA (reference sequence). This CDR3 is built from 15 residues. Trimming stripped 1 base from V and 0 bases from J, with 7 bases between. The CDR3 sequence is CSARVQGSYNSPLHF. The CDR3 DNA reads as TGCAGTGCTAGAGTCCAGGGCTCCTATAATTCACCCCTCCACTTT.

The table lists this clonotype with many counts. The chain carries TRBV12-3 or TRBV12-4 and TRBJ2-3, with 7 bases lining up with TRBD2. J gave up 6 bases and V 0 bases, and 6 bases lay outside the gene matches. There are 15 residues in the CDR3. CDR3: CASSLASGIGDTQYF. The DNA of the CDR3 is TGTGCCAGCAGTTTAGCCAGCGGGATAGGGGATACGCAGTATTTT.

For this clonotype: A much larger clone sits a single nucleotide away, making a read error possible. V gene TRBV30 combines with J gene TRBJ1-3; no clear D gene. CDR3 length: 15 residues. Trimming took 6 bases from V and 0 from J, leaving 15 bases between them. The germline V gene has CDR1 GTSNPN and CDR2 SVGIG (reference sequence). CDR3 sequence (DNA): TGTGCCTGTAGTACAACTCTAAGCTCTGGAAACACCATATATTTT. The encoded protein is CACSTTLSSGNTIYF.

This clonotype came up a few times. The gene calls are TRBV5-4 and TRBJ2-7; TRBD2 matches at 7 bases. There are 15 residues in the CDR3. Germline V gene lookup returns CDR1 SGHNT and CDR2 YYREEE (reference sequence). Trimming at V came to 4 bases and at J to 2 bases, leaving 9 bases not matched to a gene. The CDR3 here is CASSPLREAAYEQYF. CDR3 sequence (DNA): TGTGCCAGCAGCCCCCTACGGGAGGCGGCCTACGAGCAGTACTTC. The whole variable domain, remainder taken from reference TRBV5-4 and TRBJ2-7, is ETGVTQSPTHLIKTRGQQVTLRCSSQSGHNTVSWYQQALGQGPQFIFQYYREEENGRGNFPPRFSGLQFPNYSSELNVNALELDDSALYLCASSPLREAAYEQYFGPGTRLTVT.

This clonotype was found many times. The rearrangement links TRBV28 to TRBJ2-3, with 10 bases lining up with TRBD1. The CDR3 runs to 15 residues. Trimming took 6 bases from V and 1 from J; bases not matched to a gene: 4. The germline gives CDR1 MDHEN, CDR2 SYDVKM. CDR3 amino acids: CASRFGTGGTDTQYF. The CDR3 DNA follows: TGTGCCAGCAGATTCGGGACAGGGGGCACAGATACGCAGTATTTT.